What follows are 21 T cell receptor beta chains derived from one specimen sequenced in a study of blood T cells in healthy people across ages. A second PCR, run for roughly 7 to 12 cycles, used a sample-barcoded 5' primer plus a J-beta primer mix. TCRdb ran MiXCR on the 5' RACE reads and lists one entry per CDR3 protein. The sample gives approximately 810,000 distinct CDR3 sequences, around 36% of which show up once; over 10% is in the top ten. Sequences were obtained from blood. These receptors were collected from a man in his late teens or twenties in good health.

At least ten counts were recorded for this clonotype. The V gene is TRBV6-6, the J gene TRBJ2-7; D is perhaps TRBD1 or TRBD2 (5 bases each). This CDR3 is 15 amino acids long. Between the trimmed V and J ends, which lost 2 bases and 0 bases, there was a span of 11 bases. Germline V gene data show CDR1 as MNHNY and CDR2 as SVGAGI (reference sequence). Written as DNA, the CDR3 is TGTGCCAGCAGTTACGGGGGTTTGCCCTCCTACGAGCAGTACTTC. Residues: CASSYGGLPSYEQYF.

This clonotype was counted between two and nine times. J is TRBJ2-5 and V is TRBV6-5, with 15 positions matching TRBD2. The CDR3 has 16 residues. With V trimmed by 6 bases and J by 1 base, 3 bases remained unmatched. Germline V gene lookup returns CDR1 MNHEY and CDR2 SVGAGI. The CDR3 is CASSRGLAGGQETQYF. The CDR3, as DNA: TGTGCCAGCAGCCGGGGACTAGCGGGGGGCCAAGAGACCCAGTACTTC.

The chain recombines TRBV7-9 with TRBJ2-7; D gene ambiguous. The CDR3 loop spans 16 amino acids. The V gene's germline CDR1 is SEHNR and CDR2 FQNEAQ (reference sequence). The ends were cut back, 5 bases at V and 2 bases at J, with 19 bases in the middle. The CDR3 here is CASSPLGQLLTYEQYF. CDR3 in DNA: TGTGCCAGCAGCCCCTTAGGGCAGCTCCTAACCTACGAGCAGTACTTC.

This clonotype was counted a few times. This chain uses TRBV2 with TRBJ2-5; D gene uncertain. The CDR3 loop spans 15 amino acids. CDR1 and CDR2 (germline): SNHLY, FYNNEI. The V gene lost 7 bases and the J gene lost 1 base, with 16 bases spanning the gap. This chain's CDR3 is CASMASLKTQETQYF. CDR3 sequence (DNA): TGTGCCAGCATGGCCAGCCTTAAGACCCAAGAGACCCAGTACTTC. The full variable domain, completed using reference TRBV2 and TRBJ2-5, is EPEVTQTPSHQVTQMGQEVILRCVPISNHLYFYWYRQILGQKVEFLVSFYNNEISEKSEIFDDQFSVERPDGSNFTLKIRSTKLEDSAMYFCASMASLKTQETQYFGPGTRLLVL.

The chain has TRBV12-3 or TRBV12-4 and TRBJ1-1; D is uncertain. V lost 6 bases and J 1 base, leaving 12 bases between the germline ends. This CDR3 has 14 residues. CDR3 bases: TGTGCCAGCAGCCTGGAGACCTCGAACACTGAAGCTTTCTTT. Protein: CASSLETSNTEAFF.

The rearrangement joins TRBV7-2 to TRBJ1-3, with TRBD1 as a possible D gene (6 bases). The CDR3 consists of 17 residues. The germline gives CDR1 SGHTA, CDR2 FQGNSA. V dropped 2 bases and J dropped 2 bases, with 16 bases sitting between them. CDR3 residues: CASSLRGGRGAGNTIYF. The CDR3 DNA follows: TGTGCCAGCAGCTTAAGGGGGGGAAGGGGTGCTGGAAACACCATATATTTT.

This clonotype was detected only a few times. The rearrangement links TRBV4-2 to TRBJ2-2, with D possibly matching TRBD2 (6 bases). V lost 0 bases to trimming and J lost 3 bases, with 17 bases between them. CDR3 length: 18 amino acids. The germline V gene has CDR1 LGHNA and CDR2 YNFKEQ. CDR3 amino acids: CASSQEPQWRGDTGELFF. The CDR3 DNA follows: TGTGCCAGCAGCCAAGAACCCCAGTGGCGCGGGGACACCGGGGAGCTGTTTTTT.

This clonotype was recorded many times. DNA of the CDR3: TGTGCCAGCAGCTTAGGCGGGGTTTACAATGAGCAGTTCTTC. It translates to CASSLGGVYNEQFF. This sequence joins TRBV7-3 and TRBJ2-1; tentatively, D is TRBD2 (6 bases). The V gene lost 2 bases and the J gene lost 4 bases, with 9 bases spanning the gap. CDR1 is SGHTA, CDR2 FQGTGA, per germline. CDR3 length: 14 amino acids.

V usage is TRBV2 and J usage is TRBJ2-1, with TRBD2 matching over 11 bases. The CDR3 extends over 13 amino acids. V shed 8 bases, J shed 7 bases, and the junction held 4 bases outside the gene matches. CDR1 is SNHLY, CDR2 FYNNEI, per germline. CDR3 DNA: TGTGCCAGCGTAGCGGGGGGGAGTAATGAGCAGTTCTTC. It translates to CASVAGGSNEQFF.

Concerning this clonotype: A single base separates this from a much larger clone, so it may be a read error. V and J are TRBV5-1 and TRBJ2-1; TRBD1 might be the D (6 bases). This CDR3 spans 16 amino acids. The V and J ends lost 4 bases and 9 bases respectively, with 23 bases between them. Germline CDR1 SGHRS, CDR2 YFSETQ. The CDR3 protein is CASSLRITRGSGEQFF. Here the CDR3 DNA reads TGCGCCAGCAGCCTTCGGATTACCAGGGGATCTGGTGAGCAGTTCTTC.

This clonotype was counted a few times. This chain uses TRBV7-2 with TRBJ1-2; no reliable D call. The germline CDR1 and CDR2 sequences are SGHTA and FQGNSA. The CDR3 has 12 residues. V lost 4 bases to trimming and J lost 8 bases, with 11 bases between them. The CDR3 spells CASSSDQRGYTF. CDR3 DNA: TGTGCCAGCAGCTCGGACCAAAGGGGCTACACCTTC.

CDR3 bases: TGCAGCGTTGCCTCAGGAAACTCCTACAATGAGCAGTTCTTC. It encodes CSVASGNSYNEQFF. The chain carries TRBV29-1 and TRBJ2-1, with D unresolved. Trimming took 4 bases from V and 0 from J, leaving 10 bases between them. The CDR3 spans 14 residues. In germline, CDR1 is SQVTM, CDR2 ANQGSEA.

This clonotype was counted ten times or more. This chain's CDR3 is CASSADSGYTF. DNA for the CDR3: TGTGCCAGCAGCGCCGACAGTGGCTACACCTTC. The chain uses TRBV7-2 and TRBJ1-2; maybe TRBD1 (5 bases). Germline V gene data show CDR1 as SGHTA and CDR2 as FQGNSA. The CDR3 totals 11 residues. Trimming took off 5 bases at V and 7 bases at J, with 8 bases between the two ends.

The gene calls are TRBV29-1 and TRBJ1-4; tentative D call: TRBD1 (5 bases). The CDR3 length is 15 residues. CDR1 is SQVTM, CDR2 ANQGSEA, per germline. The V end lost 0 bases, the J end lost 0 bases, and 8 bases lay between the germline ends. CDR3 coding DNA: TGCAGCGTTGAAGATTTGGGACCAACTAATGAAAAACTGTTTTTT. Translated, it gives CSVEDLGPTNEKLFF.

In this sample, this clonotype turned up a few times. The V call is TRBV7-9, the J call TRBJ1-5; D is unclear. There are 15 residues in the CDR3. The V end lost 5 bases, the J end lost 4 bases, and 15 bases lay between the germline ends. Looked up from germline, CDR1 is SEHNR and CDR2 is FQNEAQ (reference sequence). For the CDR3, the DNA is TGTGCCAGCAGCACGACCGGGAGATTGAATCAGCCCCAGCATTTT. This gives the protein CASSTTGRLNQPQHF.

Concerning this clonotype: A junction end diverges from the germline sequence, so it may reflect a read error. V and J are TRBV10-3 and TRBJ2-1; 11 bases map to TRBD2. The CDR3 extends over 11 amino acids. Germline CDR1 reads ENHRY; CDR2 reads SYGVKD. The CDR3 region has the DNA TGTGTCATCAGACTAGCGGGGCTTCAGTTCTTC. Amino acids: CVIRLAGLQFF.

This clonotype occurred a few times. This chain connects TRBV7-9 to TRBJ2-1; 7 bases match TRBD1. The CDR3 is 16 amino acids. The trim removed 5 bases at V and 1 base at J, leaving 8 bases unmatched. Germline assignment: CDR1 SEHNR and CDR2 FQNEAQ (reference sequence). The DNA for the CDR3 is TGTGCCAGCAGCCTGATTCCGACAGGGTCCTACAATGAGCAGTTCTTC. This gives the protein CASSLIPTGSYNEQFF.

The chain couples TRBV28 to TRBJ2-5, with TRBD1 as a possible D gene (6 bases). Looked up from germline, CDR1 is MDHEN and CDR2 is SYDVKM. Trimming removed 6 bases at V and 4 bases at J, with 24 bases between. The CDR3 has 17 residues. CDR3 region: CASRFLRDTGMRETQYF. Here the CDR3 DNA reads TGTGCCAGCAGGTTCCTGAGGGACACCGGAATGAGAGAGACCCAGTACTTC.

This clonotype has a single count. The rearrangement uses TRBV6-2 or TRBV6-3 and TRBJ2-6; possible D gene TRBD2, 6 bases. CDR1 and CDR2 (germline): MNHEY, SVGEGT. Deletions cut 4 bases from V and 4 bases from J, with 11 bases between. The CDR3 contains 15 residues. This CDR3 reads CASSWRGSGANVLTF. The CDR3 nucleotides are TGTGCCAGCAGTTGGCGGGGATCCGGGGCCAACGTCCTGACTTTC.

This clonotype has only a few counts. V usage is TRBV7-9 and J usage is TRBJ2-1, with D perhaps matching TRBD2 (6 bases). Trimming stripped 6 bases from V and 0 bases from J, with 18 bases between. Germline CDR1 reads SEHNR; CDR2 reads FQNEAQ (reference sequence). This CDR3 is built from 17 residues. The DNA for the CDR3 is TGTGCCAGCAGTTCGGCCGGGGGTTCCGGCTCCTACAATGAGCAGTTCTTC. Translating gives CASSSAGGSGSYNEQFF.

This sequence joins TRBV29-1 and TRBJ2-1; TRBD1 matches at 7 bases. CDR1 is SQVTM and CDR2 is ANQGSEA in the germline V gene. With 7 bases clipped from V and 9 bases from J, the junction kept 9 bases outside the gene matches. This CDR3 spans 12 amino acids. CDR3 sequence: CSAPGTAGEQFF. The CDR3 DNA follows: TGCAGCGCCCCGGGGACAGCTGGTGAGCAGTTCTTC.